This T cell receptor beta chain is from a study of identical twins. Findings and caveats of the study: Conclusions rested on cross-sectional statistics rather than following the same donors.

TCRdb used MiXCR to reprocess the 5' RACE reads, holding one entry per CDR3 protein. The sample records around 650,000 distinct CDR3 sequences, just over 7% being singletons. This clonotype was observed at least ten times. Its antigen is unknown. Germline CDR1 and CDR2: LNHNV and YYDKDF (reference sequence). V lost 1 base to trimming and J lost 6 bases; unmatched junction nucleotides: 8. CDR3 size: 17 residues. These data were also filed under a second study, of yellow fever vaccine responses in identical twins.

The sequenced sample consisted of PBMCs. This receptor was identified in a woman aged 18-29 years in good health. The genes are TRBV15 and TRBJ2-2, with TRBD2 matching 10 bases. The CDR3 DNA follows: TGTGCCACCAGCAGAGCCTTCCTAGCGGGAGCCGCCGGGGAGCTGTTTTTT. It is translated as CATSRAFLAGAAGELFF.